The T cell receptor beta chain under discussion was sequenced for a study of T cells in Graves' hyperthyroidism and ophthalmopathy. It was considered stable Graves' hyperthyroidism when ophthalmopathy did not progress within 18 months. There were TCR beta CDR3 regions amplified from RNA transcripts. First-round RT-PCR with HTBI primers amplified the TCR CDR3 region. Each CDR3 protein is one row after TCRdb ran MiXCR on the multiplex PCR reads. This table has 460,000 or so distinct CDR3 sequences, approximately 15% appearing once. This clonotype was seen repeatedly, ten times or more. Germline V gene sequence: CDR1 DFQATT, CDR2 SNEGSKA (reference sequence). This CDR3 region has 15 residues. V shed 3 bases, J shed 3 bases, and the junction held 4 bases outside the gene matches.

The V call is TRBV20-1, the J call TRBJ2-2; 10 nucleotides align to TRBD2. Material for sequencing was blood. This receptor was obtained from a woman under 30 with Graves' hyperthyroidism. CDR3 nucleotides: TGCAGTGCTAGCACTAGCGGGGAGTACACCGGGGAGCTGTTTTTT. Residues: CSASTSGEYTGELFF.